One TCR beta chain is described in this entry. Method: immunoSEQ multiplex PCR; TCRdb's copy keeps in-frame clones and lacks some. The sample consists of about 500,000 clones, approximately 86% of them appearing once. The data derive from a study of blood T cell repertoires in COVID-19. The germline V gene has CDR1 KGHSH and CDR2 LQKENI. The CDR3 is 17 amino acids. V gave up 6 bases and J gave up 2 bases; unmatched junction bases: 9. Those enrolled, adults aged roughly 18 to 100 years, came from roughly 23 US areas. The sample consisted of PBMCs or T cells enriched from blood (not recorded which). The origin of this receptor is a young woman who had recovered from COVID-19. The rearrangement uses TRBV18 and TRBJ2-3; 12 bases fit TRBD2. The DNA for the CDR3 is TGTGCCAGCTCCCCCGGACTAGCGGGGCGAGCCACAGATACGCAGTATTTT. This sequence encodes CASSPGLAGRATDTQYF.